What follows are 30 T cell receptor beta chains derived from one specimen sequenced in a study of T cell responses to AZD1222 COVID-19 vaccine. Method: immunoSEQ multiplex PCR; TCRdb's copy keeps in-frame clones and lacks some. In the table there are about 130,000 clones, 70% to 90% of which are singletons. Sequencing was performed on peripheral blood, taken on day 0 of AZD1222 vaccination. These receptors were taken from an adult in good health.

The V gene is TRBV7-2, the J gene TRBJ1-5; TRBD1 is a possible D gene (5 bases). The CDR3 is 13 residues long. Deletions cut 8 bases from V and 5 bases from J, with 13 bases between. Germline assignment: CDR1 SGHTA and CDR2 FQGNSA. The CDR3 DNA sequence: TGTGCCAGCGCAGGGTCGCGGGATCAGCCCCAGCATTTT. This encodes CASAGSRDQPQHF. The full variable domain, completed using reference TRBV7-2 and TRBJ1-5, is GAGVSQSPSNKVTEKGKDVELRCDPISGHTALYWYRQSLGQGLEFLIYFQGNSAPDKSGLPSDRFSAERTGGSVSTLTIQRTQQEDSAVYLCASAGSRDQPQHFGDGTRLSIL.

The chain links TRBV5-4 to TRBJ2-7; 8 nucleotides agree with TRBD1. The CDR3 is 15 amino acids. CDR1 is SGHNT and CDR2 is YYREEE in the germline V gene (reference sequence). Trimming took 3 bases from V and 6 from J; bases not matched to a gene: 11. The CDR3 loop reads CASSSIQGELTEQYF. As DNA, the CDR3 is TGTGCCAGCAGCTCGATACAGGGGGAATTGACCGAGCAGTACTTC.

This clone is a singleton in its sample. This chain uses TRBV4-1 with TRBJ2-1; 11 bases match TRBD2. The V gene end was trimmed by 1 base and the J gene end by 5 bases; junction bases not matched to a gene: 4. CDR1 and CDR2 from the germline V gene are MGHRA and YSYEKL. This CDR3 comprises 16 residues. Written as DNA, the CDR3 is TGCGCCAGCAGCCAAGGGCCGGGACTAGCGGACAATGAGCAGTTCTTC. It is translated as CASSQGPGLADNEQFF.

J is TRBJ2-1 and V is TRBV29-1, with TRBD2 matching over 11 bases. V dropped 2 bases and J dropped 4; count of bases not matched to a gene: 4. The CDR3 runs to 15 residues. The germline gives CDR1 SQVTM, CDR2 ANQGSEA. Here the CDR3 DNA reads TGCAGCGTTGAATGGGGGACTAGCGGTTACAATGAGCAGTTCTTC. Encoded protein: CSVEWGTSGYNEQFF.

The V gene is TRBV28, the J gene TRBJ2-4, with D unresolved. The germline CDR1 and CDR2 sequences are MDHEN and SYDVKM. The CDR3 is made up of 16 amino acids. The V end lost 4 bases, the J end lost 0 bases, and 13 bases lay between the germline ends. The CDR3 DNA sequence: TGTGCCAGCAGTTCCCCAGGTCCTGGAGCCAAAAACATTCAGTACTTC. This sequence encodes CASSSPGPGAKNIQYF.

The chain is built from TRBV5-1 and TRBJ2-3; 10 nucleotides line up with TRBD2. The V gene's germline CDR1 is SGHRS and CDR2 YFSETQ. V gave up 0 bases and J gave up 1 base; unmatched junction bases: 8. This CDR3 has 18 amino acids. This CDR3 is CASSLDRITSGGTDTQYF. The CDR3 DNA is TGCGCCAGCAGCTTGGACCGAATTACTAGCGGGGGCACAGATACGCAGTATTTT.

V is TRBV28 and J is TRBJ2-3; possibly TRBD1 or TRBD2 for D (5 bases each). The germline CDR1 and CDR2 sequences are MDHEN and SYDVKM. V was cut by 5 bases and J by 2 bases, with 17 bases left in between. This CDR3 spans 16 amino acids. The CDR3 loop is CASSGSGTENTDTQYF. The CDR3 nucleotides are TGTGCCAGCAGTGGTTCCGGGACGGAAAACACAGATACGCAGTATTTT.

This sequence joins TRBV30 and TRBJ2-1; D is unclear. CDR1 is GTSNPN and CDR2 is SVGIG in the germline V gene (reference sequence). The V end lost 4 bases, the J end lost 4 bases, and 11 bases lay between the germline ends. The CDR3 length is 13 residues. The CDR3 DNA is TGTGCCTGGACCTCGGGCAGTTACAATGAGCAGTTCTTC. It translates to CAWTSGSYNEQFF.

The rearrangement joins TRBV5-1 to TRBJ2-2; a weak D match, TRBD1 (6 bases). Trimming left V 4 bases short and J 0 bases short, with 10 bases between. CDR1 is SGHRS, CDR2 YFSETQ, per germline. The CDR3 extends over 15 amino acids. This CDR3 reads CASSGRTANTGELFF. CDR3 sequence (DNA): TGCGCCAGCAGCGGACGGACAGCGAACACCGGGGAGCTGTTTTTT.

This clone was counted between two and nine times. The rearrangement links TRBV4-2 to TRBJ2-3; no clear D. V lost 0 bases and J lost 1, with 11 bases in between. The CDR3 runs to 16 residues. Per the germline V gene, CDR1 is LGHNA and CDR2 is YNFKEQ. CDR3 DNA sequence: TGTGCCAGCAGCCAAGAGGGTGGAGCCCGCACAGATACGCAGTATTTT. Translation: CASSQEGGARTDTQYF.

This clone was seen more than once but under ten times. The J gene is TRBJ2-3, the V gene TRBV7-2; TRBD2 is a possible D gene (6 bases). Germline V gives CDR1 SGHTA, CDR2 FQGNSA. The CDR3 extends over 16 amino acids. V shed 1 base and J shed 5 bases, with 16 bases lying between them. The CDR3, as DNA: TGTGCCAGCAGCTTAGTTGGGGCTAGCGCGGGAGATACGCAGTATTTT. Its translation: CASSLVGASAGDTQYF.

This rearrangement joins TRBV30 to TRBJ1-2, with D perhaps TRBD1 (5 bases). Germline V lookup: CDR1 GTSNPN, CDR2 SVGIG (reference sequence). The CDR3 has 15 amino acids. V was cut by 3 bases and J by 0 bases, with 14 bases left in between. CDR3 amino acids: CAWRRGTGANYGYTF. The CDR3 DNA follows: TGTGCCTGGAGAAGGGGAACGGGAGCTAACTATGGCTACACCTTC. The full variable domain, rest sourced from reference TRBV30 and TRBJ1-2, is SQTIHQWPATLVQPVGSPLSLECTVEGTSNPNLYWYRQAAGRGLQLLFYSVGIGQISSEVPQNLSASRPQDRQFILSSKKLLLSDSGFYLCAWRRGTGANYGYTFGSGTRLTVV.

The V and J genes are TRBV27 and TRBJ2-1; 13 bases agree with TRBD2. V lost 8 bases to trimming and J lost 8 bases; unmatched junction nucleotides: 18. Germline V CDR1 and CDR2: MNHEY, SMNVEV (reference sequence). This CDR3 has 18 residues. The CDR3: CASEIPVTSGRARDEQFF. The CDR3 DNA reads TGTGCCAGCGAAATTCCCGTTACTAGCGGGAGGGCCAGAGATGAGCAGTTCTTC.

About this clone itself: A read error may explain this, as a much larger clone is one base away. The V call is TRBV2, the J call TRBJ2-5; no clear D gene. There are 11 residues in the CDR3. With 1 base removed from V and 5 bases from J, the gap between germline ends came to 2 bases. Germline V gene lookup returns CDR1 SNHLY and CDR2 FYNNEI. The chain's CDR3 is CASSEGETQYF. For the CDR3, the DNA is TGTGCCAGCAGTGAAGGGGAGACCCAGTACTTC.

J is TRBJ2-7 and V is TRBV15; TRBD1 is a possible D gene (5 bases). Trimming took off 0 bases at V and 2 bases at J, with 8 bases between the two ends. This CDR3 contains 14 residues. Looked up from germline, CDR1 is LNHNV and CDR2 is YYDKDF (reference sequence). The CDR3 is CATSRDRAAYEQYF. The CDR3 DNA follows: TGTGCCACCAGCAGAGACAGGGCGGCCTACGAGCAGTACTTC.

The chain combines TRBV6-2 or TRBV6-3 with TRBJ1-1, with 7 bases aligning to TRBD1. The germline V gene encodes CDR1 MNHEY and CDR2 SVGEGT. Losses at the gene ends were 4 bases for V and 0 bases for J; bases not matched to a gene: 5. This CDR3 has 15 amino acids. Here the CDR3 reads CASSSLGGVNTEAFF. DNA for the CDR3: TGTGCCAGCAGTTCCCTAGGGGGCGTGAACACTGAAGCTTTCTTT.

This chain joins TRBV7-9 and TRBJ1-2, with D uncertain. The CDR3 extends over 15 amino acids. Trimming pared 2 bases from V and 2 bases from J, leaving 12 bases between. CDR1 is SEHNR and CDR2 is FQNEAQ in the germline V gene (reference sequence). The DNA of the CDR3 is TGTGCCAGCAGCTTACCCCAGCCTGGGAACTATGGCTACACCTTC. Translation gives CASSLPQPGNYGYTF.

This chain connects TRBV4-1 to TRBJ2-1, with D possibly matching TRBD1 (6 bases). The germline CDR1 and CDR2 sequences are MGHRA and YSYEKL. V was shortened by 5 bases and J by 6 bases, with 11 bases between the two germline ends. CDR3 length: 13 residues. Written as DNA, the CDR3 is TGCGCCAGCAGCGCCCTGGGGGCCAATGAGCAGTTCTTC. This encodes CASSALGANEQFF.

The V and J genes are TRBV4-2 and TRBJ2-3, with TRBD2 matching over 10 bases. Germline CDR1 LGHNA, CDR2 YNFKEQ. This CDR3 is 18 amino acids long. The ends lost 0 bases at V and 0 bases at J; junction bases unmatched: 6. CDR3: CASSQDASGGSSTDTQYF. CDR3 coding DNA: TGTGCCAGCAGCCAAGATGCTAGCGGGGGTTCTAGCACAGATACGCAGTATTTT.

The rearrangement joins TRBV10-3 to TRBJ1-2, with a tentative D call TRBD1 (5 bases). Trimming took off 0 bases at V and 3 bases at J, with 11 bases between the two ends. The germline V gene has CDR1 ENHRY and CDR2 SYGVKD. The CDR3 is 15 amino acids. The CDR3 reads CAISESQGVDYGYTF. CDR3 DNA: TGTGCCATCAGTGAGTCCCAGGGCGTAGACTATGGCTACACCTTC.

The V call is TRBV6-5, the J call TRBJ1-2; no clear D gene. This CDR3 is built from 13 residues. V lost 2 bases to trimming and J lost 2 bases, with 6 bases between them. Germline-derived CDR1 and CDR2 are MNHEY and SVGAGI. The CDR3 protein is CASSYQGNYGYTF. CDR3 sequence (DNA): TGTGCCAGCAGTTACCAAGGGAACTATGGCTACACCTTC.

The V gene is TRBV5-5, the J gene TRBJ2-7; the match to TRBD2 covers 13 bases. Germline V gene sequence: CDR1 SGHKS, CDR2 YYEKEE (reference sequence). This CDR3 has 15 amino acids. V was pared by 4 bases and J by 3 bases, with 4 bases of the junction left unmatched. This CDR3 reads CASSEGLAGLYEQYF. CDR3 nucleotides: TGTGCCAGCAGCGAGGGACTAGCGGGACTCTACGAGCAGTACTTC.

The V and J genes are TRBV6-5 and TRBJ2-7, with D perhaps matching TRBD1 (6 bases). Germline values: CDR1 MNHEY, CDR2 SVGAGI. The CDR3 extends over 15 amino acids. Deletions cut 0 bases from V and 0 bases from J, with 9 bases between. For the CDR3, the DNA is TGTGCCAGCAGTTACTCAGACAGGCGCTCCTACGAGCAGTACTTC. Translated: CASSYSDRRSYEQYF.

The chain recombines TRBV5-1 with TRBJ2-1; TRBD1 agrees at 9 bases. The CDR3 is made up of 14 amino acids. With V trimmed by 1 base and J by 6 bases, 2 bases remained unmatched. Germline V gene data show CDR1 as SGHRS and CDR2 as YFSETQ. The CDR3 nucleotides read TGCGCCAGCAGCTTGCCGACAGGGGGCAATGAGCAGTTCTTC. Encoded protein: CASSLPTGGNEQFF.

This chain's CDR3 is CSASFSDTQYF. The CDR3 DNA follows: TGCAGTGCTAGTTTCTCCGATACGCAGTATTTT. The chain is built from TRBV20-1 and TRBJ2-3; no reliable D call. CDR1 is DFQATT and CDR2 is SNEGSKA in the germline V gene (reference sequence). Trimming shortened V by 3 bases and J by 6 bases, and 7 bases separated the two germline ends. This CDR3 spans 11 amino acids.

The rearrangement joins TRBV6-2 or TRBV6-3 to TRBJ2-7, with no clear D. Germline lookup yields CDR1 MNHEY and CDR2 SVGEGT. The CDR3 is made up of 11 amino acids. Trimming removed 5 bases from V and 2 bases from J, with 4 bases in between. The CDR3 DNA reads as TGTGCCAGCAGTGACCCCTACGAGCAGTACTTC. As protein: CASSDPYEQYF.

DNA of the CDR3: TGTGCCAGCAGTGGCGCAAGGGTGAGGAATGAGCAGTTCTTC. As protein: CASSGARVRNEQFF. J is TRBJ2-1 and V is TRBV2; no clear D. Germline CDR1 is SNHLY and CDR2 is FYNNEI. CDR3 length: 14 residues. V dropped 4 bases and J dropped 7 bases, with 14 bases sitting between them.

The CDR3 DNA follows: TGTGCCAGCAGCCCGGGGACTGGGGAGACCCAGTACTTC. Protein: CASSPGTGETQYF. The rearrangement joins TRBV14 to TRBJ2-5, with D maybe TRBD2 (6 bases). The CDR3 loop spans 13 amino acids. V lost 4 bases, J lost 5 bases, and 11 bases lay in between. Germline CDR1 and CDR2: SGHDN and FVKESK.

The chain combines TRBV9 with TRBJ1-2; D is unresolved. This CDR3 has 13 amino acids. Trimming removed 1 base at V and 2 bases at J, with 6 bases between. Germline assignment: CDR1 SGDLS and CDR2 YYNGEE. CDR3 in amino acids: CASSVMGNYGYTF. CDR3 nucleotides: TGTGCCAGCAGCGTAATGGGAAACTATGGCTACACCTTC.

This clone was seen just once. The rearrangement uses TRBV5-5 and TRBJ1-5; 7 positions agree with TRBD1. Germline lookup yields CDR1 SGHKS and CDR2 YYEKEE (reference sequence). The CDR3 length is 15 residues. The trim removed 2 bases at V and 8 bases at J, leaving 10 bases unmatched. The DNA of the CDR3 is TGTGCCAGCAGCTTAGAAGGTACAGGGGTAGAGCCCCAGCATTTT. Its protein product is CASSLEGTGVEPQHF. Complete variable domain (other parts from reference TRBV5-5 and TRBJ1-5): DAGVTQSPTHLIKTRGQQVTLRCSPISGHKSVSWYQQVLGQGPQFIFQYYEKEERGRGNFPDRFSARQFPNYSSELNVNALLLGDSALYLCASSLEGTGVEPQHFGDGTRLSIL.